This T cell receptor beta chain was captured by sequencing in a study of blood T cell repertoires in COVID-19. At the level of the study: The analysed material was cDNA or gDNA that came from T cells, B-cell-depleted T cells, or PBMCs.

TCRdb keeps only in-frame clones here, not all; method: immunoSEQ multiplex PCR. The sample lists some 170,000 clones, about 90% occurring once. CDR3 size: 14 residues. CDR1 and CDR2 from the germline V gene are KGHSH and LQKENI. J gave up 2 bases and V 6 bases, and 3 bases lay outside the gene matches. This clone was seen once. Sequencing used PBMCs or T cells enriched from blood (not recorded which). This sequence was found in a human donor with acute COVID-19. The donor label of this sample is uncertain. The chain joins TRBV18 to TRBJ1-5, with 8 bases aligning to TRBD1. CDR3 loop: CASSLTGGNQPQHF. The CDR3 DNA follows: TGTGCCAGCTCCTTGACAGGGGGCAATCAGCCCCAGCATTTT.